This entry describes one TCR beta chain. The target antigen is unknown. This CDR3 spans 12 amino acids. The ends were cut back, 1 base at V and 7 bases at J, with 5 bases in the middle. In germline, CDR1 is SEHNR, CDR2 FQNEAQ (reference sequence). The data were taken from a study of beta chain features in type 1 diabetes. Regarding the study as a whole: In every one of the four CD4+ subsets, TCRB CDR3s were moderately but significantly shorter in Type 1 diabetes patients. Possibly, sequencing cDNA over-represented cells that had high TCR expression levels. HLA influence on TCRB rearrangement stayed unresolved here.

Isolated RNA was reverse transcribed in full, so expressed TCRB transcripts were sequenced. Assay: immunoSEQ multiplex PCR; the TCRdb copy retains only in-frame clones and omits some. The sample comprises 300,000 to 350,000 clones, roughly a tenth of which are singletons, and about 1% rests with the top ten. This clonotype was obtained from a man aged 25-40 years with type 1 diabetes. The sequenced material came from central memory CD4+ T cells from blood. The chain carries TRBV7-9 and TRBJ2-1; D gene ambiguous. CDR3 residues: CASSLGRNEQFF. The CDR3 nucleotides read TGTGCCAGCAGCTTAGGGAGAAATGAGCAGTTCTTC.